This record concerns one TCR beta chain sequence. This CDR3 comprises 13 residues. Trimming cost V 2 bases and J 3 bases, with 7 bases left between them. Germline V lookup: CDR1 LNHDA, CDR2 SQIVND (reference sequence). Only in-frame clones appear in the TCRdb table, and some are missing; sequencing was by immunoSEQ multiplex PCR. The sample lists approximately 60,000 clones, 75% to 90% seen once, with just under 2% in the top ten. The sample is drawn from a study of T cells in localized non-small cell lung cancer. J is TRBJ1-1 and V is TRBV19, with a possible D match to TRBD1 (6 bases). The sequencing here drew on peripheral blood, taken before any cancer treatment. This receptor was taken from a woman between 35 and 70 years old with stage I lung adenocarcinoma. The CDR3 DNA sequence: TGTGCCAGTAGTATAAACAGGGACACTGAAGCTTTCTTT. Protein: CASSINRDTEAFF.